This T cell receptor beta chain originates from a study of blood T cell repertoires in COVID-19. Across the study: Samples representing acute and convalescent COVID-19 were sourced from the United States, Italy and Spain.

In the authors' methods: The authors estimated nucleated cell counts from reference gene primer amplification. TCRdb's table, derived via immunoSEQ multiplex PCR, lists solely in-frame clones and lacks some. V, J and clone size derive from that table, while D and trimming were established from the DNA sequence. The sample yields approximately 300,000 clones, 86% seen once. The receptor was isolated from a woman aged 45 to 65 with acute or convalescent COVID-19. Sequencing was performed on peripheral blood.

CDR3 coding DNA: TGTGCCAGCTCACCTAGGACAGGTAGGATGAACACTGAAGCTTTCTTT. It is translated as CASSPRTGRMNTEAFF. The chain carries TRBV18 and TRBJ1-1, with TRBD1 matching over 7 bases. Germline loops: CDR1 KGHSH, CDR2 LQKENI. The CDR3 consists of 16 residues. The trim removed 3 bases at V and 0 bases at J, leaving 7 bases unmatched.